Shown below are 6 T cell receptor beta chains from a single sample sequenced in a study of cytomegalovirus exposure and HLA in healthy donors. Amplification used 60 Vbeta primers and 13 Jbeta primers. Sequenced by immunoSEQ multiplex PCR; TCRdb stores in-frame clones only, minus some. This table holds approximately 190,000 clones, around three quarters found once. The specimen sequenced was PBMCs. The receptors originated from a woman in her twenties or thirties in good health and CMV-seronegative.

V is TRBV5-5 and J is TRBJ2-7, with D possibly TRBD1 on 6 matching bases. The CDR3 consists of 14 residues. Per the germline V gene, CDR1 is SGHKS and CDR2 is YYEKEE (reference sequence). Trimming pared 0 bases from V and 4 bases from J, leaving 11 bases between. This chain's CDR3 is CASSLVGTSYEQYF. The CDR3 region has the DNA TGTGCCAGCAGCTTGGTTGGGACATCGTACGAGCAGTACTTC.

This chain joins TRBV19 and TRBJ1-1, with 10 bases lining up with TRBD1. The germline CDR1 and CDR2 sequences are LNHDA and SQIVND (reference sequence). The CDR3 contains 16 residues. V lost 5 bases and J lost 4; bases outside the gene matches: 10. As DNA, the CDR3 is TGTGCCAGTAGTGACCGCGGACAGGGGGGCGGCACTGAAGCTTTCTTT. As protein: CASSDRGQGGGTEAFF.

This clone came up a few times. The chain carries TRBV7-9 and TRBJ1-1, with a tentative D call TRBD1 (5 bases). V was pared by 3 bases and J by 4 bases, with 9 bases between. The CDR3 has 13 amino acids. Germline lookup yields CDR1 SEHNR and CDR2 FQNEAQ (reference sequence). The CDR3 sequence is CASSLSGVTEAFF. CDR3 sequence (DNA): TGTGCCAGCAGCTTGTCGGGGGTCACTGAAGCTTTCTTT.

This clone came up a few times. Other DNA variants within this sample encode the same CDR3. J is TRBJ2-7 and V is TRBV5-4, with TRBD1 matching over 9 bases. Germline CDR1 and CDR2: SGHNT and YYREEE (reference sequence). This CDR3 region has 14 residues. V was clipped by 0 bases and J by 4 bases; unmatched bases: 2. Written as DNA, the CDR3 is TGTGCCAGCAGCTTGGGGACAGGGGCATACGAGCAGTACTTC. It yields the protein CASSLGTGAYEQYF.

The chain has TRBV9 and TRBJ2-2; no firm D call. V was trimmed by 0 bases and J by 5 bases, leaving 8 bases between them. The CDR3 covers 14 residues. Germline assignment: CDR1 SGDLS and CDR2 YYNGEE. The CDR3 region is CASSVGPYTGELFF. The CDR3 DNA reads as TGTGCCAGCAGCGTAGGGCCGTATACCGGGGAGCTGTTTTTT.

This clone has just a few counts. J is TRBJ1-6 and V is TRBV27, with TRBD1 matching 7 bases. V lost 5 bases, J lost 6 bases, and 7 bases stayed unmatched. The CDR3 extends over 15 amino acids. Germline values: CDR1 MNHEY, CDR2 SMNVEV (reference sequence). CDR3: CASSPRTGSNSPLHF. As DNA, the CDR3 is TGTGCCAGCAGTCCAAGGACAGGCTCTAATTCACCCCTCCACTTT.